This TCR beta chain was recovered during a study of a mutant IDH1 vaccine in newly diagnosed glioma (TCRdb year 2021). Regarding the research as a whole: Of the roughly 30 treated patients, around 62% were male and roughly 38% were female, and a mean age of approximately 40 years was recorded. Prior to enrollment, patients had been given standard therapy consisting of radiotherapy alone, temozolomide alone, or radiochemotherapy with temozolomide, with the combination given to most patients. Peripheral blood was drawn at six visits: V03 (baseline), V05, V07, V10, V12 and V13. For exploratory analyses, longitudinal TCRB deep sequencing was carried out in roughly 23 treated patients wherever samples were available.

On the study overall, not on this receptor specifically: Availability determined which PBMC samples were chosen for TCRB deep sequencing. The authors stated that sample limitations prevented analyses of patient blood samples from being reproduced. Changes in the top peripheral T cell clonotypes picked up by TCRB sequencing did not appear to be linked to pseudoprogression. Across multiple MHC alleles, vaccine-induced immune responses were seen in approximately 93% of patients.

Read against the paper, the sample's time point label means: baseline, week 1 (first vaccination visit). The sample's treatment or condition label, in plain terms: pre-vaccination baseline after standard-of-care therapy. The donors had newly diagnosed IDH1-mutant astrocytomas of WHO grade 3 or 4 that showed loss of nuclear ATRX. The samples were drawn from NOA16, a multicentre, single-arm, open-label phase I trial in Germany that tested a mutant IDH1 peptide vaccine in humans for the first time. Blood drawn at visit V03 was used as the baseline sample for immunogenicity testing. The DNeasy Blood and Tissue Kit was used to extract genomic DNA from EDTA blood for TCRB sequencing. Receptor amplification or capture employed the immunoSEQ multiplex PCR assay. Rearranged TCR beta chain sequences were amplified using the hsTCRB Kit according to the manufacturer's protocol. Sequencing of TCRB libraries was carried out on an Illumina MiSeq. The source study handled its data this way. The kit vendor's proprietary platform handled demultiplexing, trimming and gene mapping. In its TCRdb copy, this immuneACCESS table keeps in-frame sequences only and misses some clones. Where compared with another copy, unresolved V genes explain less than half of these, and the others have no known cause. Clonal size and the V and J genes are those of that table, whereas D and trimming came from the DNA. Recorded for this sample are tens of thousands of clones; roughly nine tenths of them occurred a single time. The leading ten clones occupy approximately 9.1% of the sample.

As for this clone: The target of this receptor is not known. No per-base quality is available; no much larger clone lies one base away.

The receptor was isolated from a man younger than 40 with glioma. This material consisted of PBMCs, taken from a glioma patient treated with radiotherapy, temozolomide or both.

The CDR3 in this case is CASSEPPQYGHSNQPQHF. The nucleotide sequence reads as follows: TGTGCCAGCAGTGAACCTCCCCAATACGGGCATAGCAATCAGCCCCAGCATTTT. The rearrangement joined TRBV6-1 to TRBJ1-5; the D gene remains uncertain. From a lookup of the germline V gene, CDR1 and CDR2 are MNHNS and SASEGT. The V end loses 2 bases and the J end loses 0 bases, and a stretch of 17 bases separates them. The cysteine opens and the phenylalanine closes a CDR3 of 18 amino acids. Of the read, only the CDR3 DNA is kept; its 54 bases are in frame from base 1.